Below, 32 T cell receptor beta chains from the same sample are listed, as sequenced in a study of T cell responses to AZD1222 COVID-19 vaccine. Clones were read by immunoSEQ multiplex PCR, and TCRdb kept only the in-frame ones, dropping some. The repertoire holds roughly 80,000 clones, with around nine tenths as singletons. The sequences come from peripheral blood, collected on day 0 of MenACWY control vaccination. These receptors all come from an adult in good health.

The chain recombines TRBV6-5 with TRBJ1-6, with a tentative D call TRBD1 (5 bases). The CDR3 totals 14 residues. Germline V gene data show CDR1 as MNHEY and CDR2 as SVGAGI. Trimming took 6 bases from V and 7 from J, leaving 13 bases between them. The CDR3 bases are TGTGCCAGCAGCCTCCGGGGCTCGAATTCACCCCTCCACTTT. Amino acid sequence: CASSLRGSNSPLHF.

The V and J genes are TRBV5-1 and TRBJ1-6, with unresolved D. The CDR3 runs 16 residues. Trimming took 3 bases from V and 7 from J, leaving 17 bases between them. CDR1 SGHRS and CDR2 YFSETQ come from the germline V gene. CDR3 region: CASSSAAFRENSPLHF. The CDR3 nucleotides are TGCGCCAGCAGCTCGGCCGCATTCCGGGAGAATTCACCCCTCCACTTT. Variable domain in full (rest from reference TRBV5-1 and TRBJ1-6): KAGVTQTPRYLIKTRGQQVTLSCSPISGHRSVSWYQQTPGQGLQFLFEYFSETQRNKGNFPGRFSGRQFSNSRSEMNVSTLELGDSALYLCASSSAAFRENSPLHFGNGTRLTVT.

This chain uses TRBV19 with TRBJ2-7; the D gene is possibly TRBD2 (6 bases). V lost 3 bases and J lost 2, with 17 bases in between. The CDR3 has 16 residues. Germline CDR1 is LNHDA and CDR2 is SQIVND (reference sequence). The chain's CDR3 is CASSISTGGGAYEQYF. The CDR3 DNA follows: TGTGCCAGTAGTATCTCAACAGGTGGAGGGGCCTACGAGCAGTACTTC.

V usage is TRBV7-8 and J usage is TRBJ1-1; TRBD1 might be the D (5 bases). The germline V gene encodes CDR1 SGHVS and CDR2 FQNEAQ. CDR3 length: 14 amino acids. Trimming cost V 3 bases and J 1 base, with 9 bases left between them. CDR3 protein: CASSLDGQNTEAFF. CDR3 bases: TGTGCCAGCAGCTTGGACGGACAGAACACTGAAGCTTTCTTT.

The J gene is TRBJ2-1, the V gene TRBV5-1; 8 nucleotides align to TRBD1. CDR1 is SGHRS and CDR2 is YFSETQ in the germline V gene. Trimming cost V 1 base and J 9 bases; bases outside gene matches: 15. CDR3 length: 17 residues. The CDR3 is CASSLLLGAGGSGEQFF. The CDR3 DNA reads TGCGCCAGCAGCTTGTTATTGGGAGCAGGGGGCTCCGGTGAGCAGTTCTTC.

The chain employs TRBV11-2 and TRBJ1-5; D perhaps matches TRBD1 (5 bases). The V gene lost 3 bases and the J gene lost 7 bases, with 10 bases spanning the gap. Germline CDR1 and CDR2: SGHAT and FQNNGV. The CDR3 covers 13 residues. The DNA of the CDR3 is TGTGCCAGCAGCTTGGGGGAAGAACAGCCCCAGCATTTT. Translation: CASSLGEEQPQHF. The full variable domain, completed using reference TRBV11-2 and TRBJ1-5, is EAGVAQSPRYKIIEKRQSVAFWCNPISGHATLYWYQQILGQGPKLLIQFQNNGVVDDSQLPKDRFSAERLKGVDSTLKIQPAKLEDSAVYLCASSLGEEQPQHFGDGTRLSIL.

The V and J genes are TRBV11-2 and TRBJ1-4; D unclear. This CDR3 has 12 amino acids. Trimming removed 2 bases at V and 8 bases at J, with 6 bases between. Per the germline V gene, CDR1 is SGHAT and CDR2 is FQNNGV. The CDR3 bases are TGTGCCAGCAGCTTACTGGGGGAAAAACTGTTTTTT. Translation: CASSLLGEKLFF. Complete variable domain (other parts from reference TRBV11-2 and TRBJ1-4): EAGVAQSPRYKIIEKRQSVAFWCNPISGHATLYWYQQILGQGPKLLIQFQNNGVVDDSQLPKDRFSAERLKGVDSTLKIQPAKLEDSAVYLCASSLLGEKLFFGSGTQLSVL.

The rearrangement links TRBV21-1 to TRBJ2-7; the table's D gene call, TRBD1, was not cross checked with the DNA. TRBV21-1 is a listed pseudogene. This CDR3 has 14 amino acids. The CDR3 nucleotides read TGTGCCAGCAGCAGACACAGGGAGTCCCACGAGCAGTACTTC. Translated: CASSRHRESHEQYF.

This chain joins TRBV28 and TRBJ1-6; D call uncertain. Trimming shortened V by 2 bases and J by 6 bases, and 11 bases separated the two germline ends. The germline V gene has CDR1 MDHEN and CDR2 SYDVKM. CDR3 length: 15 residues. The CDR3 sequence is CASSLVREVNSPLHF. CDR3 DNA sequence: TGTGCCAGCAGTTTAGTGAGGGAGGTTAATTCACCCCTCCACTTT.

This CDR3 is CAWSDKVSYNSPLHF. The CDR3 DNA reads TGTGCCTGGAGTGATAAGGTCTCCTATAATTCACCCCTCCACTTT. V usage is TRBV30 and J usage is TRBJ1-6, with D hard to call. V lost 1 base, J lost 0 bases, and 7 bases lay in between. The CDR3 covers 15 residues. In germline, CDR1 is GTSNPN, CDR2 SVGIG (reference sequence).

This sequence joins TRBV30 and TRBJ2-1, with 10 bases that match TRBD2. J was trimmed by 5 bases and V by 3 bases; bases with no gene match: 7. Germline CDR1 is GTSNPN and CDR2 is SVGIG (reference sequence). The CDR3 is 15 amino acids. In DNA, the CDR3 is TGTGCCTGGAGCCAAAAAGGACTAGCGGACAATGAGCAGTTCTTC. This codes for CAWSQKGLADNEQFF. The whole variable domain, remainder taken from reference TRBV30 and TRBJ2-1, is SQTIHQWPATLVQPVGSPLSLECTVEGTSNPNLYWYRQAAGRGLQLLFYSVGIGQISSEVPQNLSASRPQDRQFILSSKKLLLSDSGFYLCAWSQKGLADNEQFFGPGTRLTVL.

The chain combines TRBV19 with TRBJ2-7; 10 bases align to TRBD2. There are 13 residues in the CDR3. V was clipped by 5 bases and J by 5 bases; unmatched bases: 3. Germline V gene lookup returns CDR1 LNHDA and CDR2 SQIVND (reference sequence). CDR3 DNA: TGTGCCAGTAGTGGTCTAGCGGGAGACGAGCAGTACTTC. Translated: CASSGLAGDEQYF.

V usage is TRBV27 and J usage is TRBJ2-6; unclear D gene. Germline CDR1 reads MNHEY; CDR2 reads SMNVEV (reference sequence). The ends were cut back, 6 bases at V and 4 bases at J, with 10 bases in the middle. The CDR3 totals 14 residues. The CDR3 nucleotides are TGTGCCAGCAGCCCGAAATTCGGGGCCAACGTCCTGACTTTC. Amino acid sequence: CASSPKFGANVLTF.

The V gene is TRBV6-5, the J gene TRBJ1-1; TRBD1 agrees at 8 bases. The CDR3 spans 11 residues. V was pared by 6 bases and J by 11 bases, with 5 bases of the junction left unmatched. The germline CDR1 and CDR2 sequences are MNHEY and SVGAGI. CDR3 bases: TGTGCCAGCAGGCAGGGGGCTGCGGCTTTCTTT. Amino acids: CASRQGAAAFF.

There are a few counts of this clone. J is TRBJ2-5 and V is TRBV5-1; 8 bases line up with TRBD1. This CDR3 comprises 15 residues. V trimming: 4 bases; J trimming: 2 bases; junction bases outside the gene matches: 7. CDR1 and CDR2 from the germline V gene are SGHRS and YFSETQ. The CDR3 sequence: CASSHGQGWQETQYF. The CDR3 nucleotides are TGCGCCAGCAGCCACGGACAGGGCTGGCAAGAGACCCAGTACTTC.

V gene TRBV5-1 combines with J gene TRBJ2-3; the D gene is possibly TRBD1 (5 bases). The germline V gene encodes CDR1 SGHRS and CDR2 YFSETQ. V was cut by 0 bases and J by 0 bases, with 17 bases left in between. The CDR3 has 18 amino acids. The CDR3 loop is CASSLGQWGVTSTDTQYF. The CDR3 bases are TGCGCCAGCAGCTTGGGGCAGTGGGGCGTGACTAGCACAGATACGCAGTATTTT.

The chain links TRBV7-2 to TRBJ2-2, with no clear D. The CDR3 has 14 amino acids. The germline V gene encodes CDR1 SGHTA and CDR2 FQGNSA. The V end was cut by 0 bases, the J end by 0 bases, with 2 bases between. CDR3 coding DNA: TGTGCCAGCAGCTTAGCCACGAACACCGGGGAGCTGTTTTTT. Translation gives CASSLATNTGELFF.

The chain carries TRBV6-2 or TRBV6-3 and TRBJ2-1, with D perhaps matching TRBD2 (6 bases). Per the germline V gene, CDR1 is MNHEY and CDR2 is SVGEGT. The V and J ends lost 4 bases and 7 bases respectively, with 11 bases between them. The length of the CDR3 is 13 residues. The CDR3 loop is CASSSGTSNEQFF. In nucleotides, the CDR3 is TGTGCCAGCAGTTCTGGGACTTCAAATGAGCAGTTCTTC.

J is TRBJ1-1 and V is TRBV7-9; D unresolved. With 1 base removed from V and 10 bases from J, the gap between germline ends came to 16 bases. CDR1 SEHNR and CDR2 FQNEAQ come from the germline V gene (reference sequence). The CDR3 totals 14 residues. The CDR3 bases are TGTGCCAGCAGCTTAGATCCAGAAGGTCGCGTAGCTTTCTTT. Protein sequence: CASSLDPEGRVAFF.

DNA for the CDR3: TGTGCCAGTATCGGACCCCTACTCACCGGGGAGCTGTTTTTT. As protein: CASIGPLLTGELFF. J is TRBJ2-2 and V is TRBV19; D remains unclear. Germline V gives CDR1 LNHDA, CDR2 SQIVND (reference sequence). This CDR3 contains 14 residues. Trimming shortened V by 7 bases and J by 4 bases, and 13 bases separated the two germline ends.

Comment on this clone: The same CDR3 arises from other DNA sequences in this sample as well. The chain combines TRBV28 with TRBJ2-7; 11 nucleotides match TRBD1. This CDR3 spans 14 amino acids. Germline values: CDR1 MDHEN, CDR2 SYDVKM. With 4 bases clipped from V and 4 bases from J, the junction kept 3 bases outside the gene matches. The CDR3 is CASSSGQGAYEQYF. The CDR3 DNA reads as TGTGCCAGCAGTTCCGGACAGGGGGCGTACGAGCAGTACTTC.

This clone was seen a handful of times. CDR3 protein: CATKDTQPNQPQHF. As DNA, the CDR3 is TGTGCCACCAAGGACACGCAACCTAATCAGCCCCAGCATTTT. J is TRBJ1-5 and V is TRBV19, with TRBD1 as a possible D gene (5 bases). Trimming cost V 10 bases and J 4 bases, with 17 bases left between them. Germline V gene data show CDR1 as LNHDA and CDR2 as SQIVND (reference sequence). The CDR3 runs 14 residues.

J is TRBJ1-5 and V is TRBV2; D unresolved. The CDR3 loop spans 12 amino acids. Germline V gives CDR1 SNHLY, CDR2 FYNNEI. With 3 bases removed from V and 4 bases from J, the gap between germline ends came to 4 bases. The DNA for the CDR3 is TGTGCCAGCAGTGATGGGAATCAGCCCCAGCATTTT. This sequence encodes CASSDGNQPQHF.

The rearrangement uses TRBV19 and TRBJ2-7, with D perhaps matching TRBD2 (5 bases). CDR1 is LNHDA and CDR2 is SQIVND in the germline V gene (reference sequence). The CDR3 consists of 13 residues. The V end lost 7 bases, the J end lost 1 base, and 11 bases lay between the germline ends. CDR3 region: CASNEGASYEQYF. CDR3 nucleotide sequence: TGTGCCAGTAACGAGGGAGCATCCTACGAGCAGTACTTC.

DNA of the CDR3: TGTGCCAGCAGCCTCTTTAGGTTTTATGAAGGGGGCTACACCTTC. As protein: CASSLFRFYEGGYTF. The rearrangement uses TRBV7-2 and TRBJ1-2; D remains ambiguous. The V end lost 5 bases, the J end lost 8 bases, and 21 bases lay between the germline ends. This CDR3 has 15 residues. Germline V gives CDR1 SGHTA, CDR2 FQGNSA.

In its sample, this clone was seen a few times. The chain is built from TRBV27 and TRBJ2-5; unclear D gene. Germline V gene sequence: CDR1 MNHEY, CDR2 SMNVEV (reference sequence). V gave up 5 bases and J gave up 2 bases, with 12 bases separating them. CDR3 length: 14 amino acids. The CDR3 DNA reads TGTGCCAGCAGTGCGACCGACCCTCAAGAGACCCAGTACTTC. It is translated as CASSATDPQETQYF.

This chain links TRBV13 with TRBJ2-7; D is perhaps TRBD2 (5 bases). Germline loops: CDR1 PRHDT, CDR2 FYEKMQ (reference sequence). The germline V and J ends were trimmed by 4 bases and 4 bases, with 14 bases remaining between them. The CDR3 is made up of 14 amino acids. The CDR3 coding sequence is TGTGCCAGCAGCTCCCGGGAAAACAGATACGAGCAGTACTTC. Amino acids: CASSSRENRYEQYF.

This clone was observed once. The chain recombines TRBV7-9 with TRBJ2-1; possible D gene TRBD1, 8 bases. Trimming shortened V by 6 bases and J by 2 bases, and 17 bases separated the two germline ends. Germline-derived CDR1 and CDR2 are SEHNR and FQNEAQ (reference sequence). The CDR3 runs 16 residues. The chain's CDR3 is CASSPSGTGAYNEQFF. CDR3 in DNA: TGTGCCAGCAGTCCCAGCGGGACAGGCGCCTACAATGAGCAGTTCTTC.

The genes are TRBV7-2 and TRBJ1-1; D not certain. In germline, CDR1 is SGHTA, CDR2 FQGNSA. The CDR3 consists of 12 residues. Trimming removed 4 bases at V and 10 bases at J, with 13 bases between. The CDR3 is CASSSDRVVAFF. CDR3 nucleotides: TGTGCCAGCAGCTCCGATCGGGTTGTAGCTTTCTTT.

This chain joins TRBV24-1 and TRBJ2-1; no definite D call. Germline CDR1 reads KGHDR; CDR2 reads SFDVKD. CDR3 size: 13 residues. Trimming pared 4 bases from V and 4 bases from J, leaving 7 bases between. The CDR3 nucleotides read TGTGCCACCAGTGACCCACCTTACAATGAGCAGTTCTTC. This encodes CATSDPPYNEQFF.

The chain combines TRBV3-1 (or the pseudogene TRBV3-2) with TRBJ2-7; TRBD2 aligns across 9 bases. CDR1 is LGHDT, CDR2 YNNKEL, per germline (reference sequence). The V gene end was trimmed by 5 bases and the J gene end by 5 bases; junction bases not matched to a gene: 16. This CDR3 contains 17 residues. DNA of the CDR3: TGTGCCAGCAGCATCCCTGCGCGGGAGGGCCTATTCAACGAGCAGTACTTC. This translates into CASSIPAREGLFNEQYF.

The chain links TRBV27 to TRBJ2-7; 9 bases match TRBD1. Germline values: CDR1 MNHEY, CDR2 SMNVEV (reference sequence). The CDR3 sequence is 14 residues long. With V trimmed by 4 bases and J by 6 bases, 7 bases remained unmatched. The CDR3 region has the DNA TGTGCCAGCAGTTCAGCACAGGGGGCGGGCGAGCAGTACTTC. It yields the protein CASSSAQGAGEQYF.